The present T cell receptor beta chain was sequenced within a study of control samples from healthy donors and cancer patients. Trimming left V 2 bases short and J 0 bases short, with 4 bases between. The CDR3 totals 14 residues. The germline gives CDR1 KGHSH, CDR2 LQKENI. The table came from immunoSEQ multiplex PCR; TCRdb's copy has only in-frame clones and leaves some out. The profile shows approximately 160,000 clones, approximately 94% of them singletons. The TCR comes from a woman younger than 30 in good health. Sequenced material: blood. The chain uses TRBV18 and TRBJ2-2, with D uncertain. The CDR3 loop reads CASSPTSNTGELFF. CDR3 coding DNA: TGTGCCAGCTCACCAACCTCGAACACCGGGGAGCTGTTTTTT.